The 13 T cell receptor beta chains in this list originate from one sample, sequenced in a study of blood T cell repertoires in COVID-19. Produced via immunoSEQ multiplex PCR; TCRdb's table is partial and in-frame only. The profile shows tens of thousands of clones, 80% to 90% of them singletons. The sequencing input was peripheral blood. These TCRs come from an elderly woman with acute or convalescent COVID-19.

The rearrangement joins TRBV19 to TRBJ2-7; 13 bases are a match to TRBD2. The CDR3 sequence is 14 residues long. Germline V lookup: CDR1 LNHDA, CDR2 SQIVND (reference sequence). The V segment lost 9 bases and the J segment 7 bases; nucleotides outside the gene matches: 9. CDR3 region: CASQGLAGAGEQYF. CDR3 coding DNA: TGTGCCAGCCAAGGACTAGCGGGGGCGGGGGAGCAGTACTTC. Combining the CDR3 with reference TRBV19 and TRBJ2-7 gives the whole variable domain DGGITQSPKYLFRKEGQNVTLSCEQNLNHDAMYWYRQDPGQGLRLIYYSQIVNDFQKGDIAEGYSVSREKKESFPLTVTSAQKNPTAFYLCASQGLAGAGEQYFGPGTRLTVT.

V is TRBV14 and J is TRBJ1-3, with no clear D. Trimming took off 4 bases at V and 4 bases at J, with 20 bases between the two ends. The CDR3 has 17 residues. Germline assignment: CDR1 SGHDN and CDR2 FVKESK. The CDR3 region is CASSLAAGIQRGNTIYF. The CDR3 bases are TGTGCCAGCAGCCTTGCGGCCGGGATACAAAGGGGAAACACCATATATTTT. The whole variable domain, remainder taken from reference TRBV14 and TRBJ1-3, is EAGVTQFPSHSVIEKGQTVTLRCDPISGHDNLYWYRRVMGKEIKFLLHFVKESKQDESGMPNNRFLAERTGGTYSTLKVQPAELEDSGVYFCASSLAAGIQRGNTIYFGEGSWLTVV.

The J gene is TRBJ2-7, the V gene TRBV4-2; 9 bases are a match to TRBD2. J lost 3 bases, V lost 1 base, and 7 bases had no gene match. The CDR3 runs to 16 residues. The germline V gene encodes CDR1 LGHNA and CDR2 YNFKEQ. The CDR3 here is CASSQAGVSGSYEQYF. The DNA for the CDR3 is TGTGCCAGCAGCCAAGCAGGGGTTAGCGGGAGCTACGAGCAGTACTTC.

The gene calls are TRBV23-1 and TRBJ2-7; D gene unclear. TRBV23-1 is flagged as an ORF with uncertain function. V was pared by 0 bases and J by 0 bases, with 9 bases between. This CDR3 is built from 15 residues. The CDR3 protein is CASSQSIPTSYEQYF. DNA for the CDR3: TGCGCCAGCAGTCAATCGATCCCTACCTCCTACGAGCAGTACTTC.

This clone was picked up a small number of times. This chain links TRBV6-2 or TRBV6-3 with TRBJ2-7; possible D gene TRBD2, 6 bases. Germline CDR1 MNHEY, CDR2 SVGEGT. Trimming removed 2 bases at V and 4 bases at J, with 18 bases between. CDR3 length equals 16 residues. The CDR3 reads CASSYTRDRNAYEQYF. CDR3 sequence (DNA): TGTGCCAGCAGTTACACGCGGGACCGTAACGCTTACGAGCAGTACTTC.

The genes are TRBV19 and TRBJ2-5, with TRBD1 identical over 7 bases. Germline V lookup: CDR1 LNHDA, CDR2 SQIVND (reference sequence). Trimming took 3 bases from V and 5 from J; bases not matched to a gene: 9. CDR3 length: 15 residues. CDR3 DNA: TGTGCCAGTAGTATCTCGACAGGGAACCGGGAGACCCAGTACTTC. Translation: CASSISTGNRETQYF.

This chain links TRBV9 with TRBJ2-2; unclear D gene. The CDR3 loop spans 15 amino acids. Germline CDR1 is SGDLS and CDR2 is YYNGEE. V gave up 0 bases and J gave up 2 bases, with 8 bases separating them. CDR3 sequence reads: CASSVERGNTGELFF. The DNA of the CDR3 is TGTGCCAGCAGCGTAGAGCGCGGAAACACCGGGGAGCTGTTTTTT.

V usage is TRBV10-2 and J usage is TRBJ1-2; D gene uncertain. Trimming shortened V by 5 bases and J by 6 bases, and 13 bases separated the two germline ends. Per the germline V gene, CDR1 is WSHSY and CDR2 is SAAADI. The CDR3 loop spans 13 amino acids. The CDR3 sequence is CASSPGLRDGYTF. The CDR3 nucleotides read TGCGCCAGCAGTCCGGGCCTGAGGGATGGCTACACCTTC.

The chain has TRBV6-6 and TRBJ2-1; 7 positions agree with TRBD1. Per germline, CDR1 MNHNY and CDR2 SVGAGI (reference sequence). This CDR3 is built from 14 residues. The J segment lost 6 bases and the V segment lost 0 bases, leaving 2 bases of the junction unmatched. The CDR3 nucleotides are TGTGCCAGCAGTTACTCGGGACAGCTCAATGAGCAGTTCTTC. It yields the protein CASSYSGQLNEQFF.

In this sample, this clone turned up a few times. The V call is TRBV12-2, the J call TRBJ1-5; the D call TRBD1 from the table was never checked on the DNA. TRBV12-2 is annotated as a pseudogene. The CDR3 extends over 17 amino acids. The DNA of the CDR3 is TGTGCAAGTCGCTTAACCTTTAGGACAGGGGAGGGCCAGCCCCAGCATTTT. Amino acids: CASRLTFRTGEGQPQHF.

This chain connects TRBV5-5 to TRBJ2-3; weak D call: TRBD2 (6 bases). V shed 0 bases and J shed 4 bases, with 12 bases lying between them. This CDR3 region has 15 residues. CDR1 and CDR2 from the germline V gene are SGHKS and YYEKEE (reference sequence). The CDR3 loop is CASSLGAGRSDTQYF. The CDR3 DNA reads TGTGCCAGCAGCTTGGGCGCGGGAAGGTCAGATACGCAGTATTTT.

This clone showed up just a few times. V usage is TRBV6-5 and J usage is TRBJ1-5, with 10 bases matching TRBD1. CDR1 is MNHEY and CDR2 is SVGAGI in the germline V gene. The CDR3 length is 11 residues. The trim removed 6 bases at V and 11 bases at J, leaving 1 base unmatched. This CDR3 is CASSGQGAQHF. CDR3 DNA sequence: TGTGCCAGCAGCGGACAGGGGGCCCAGCATTTT.

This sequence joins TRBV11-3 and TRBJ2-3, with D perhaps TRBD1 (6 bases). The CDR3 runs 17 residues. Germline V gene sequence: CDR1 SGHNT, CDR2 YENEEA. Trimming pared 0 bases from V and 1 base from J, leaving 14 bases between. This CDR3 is CASSLDSQGFGTDTQYF. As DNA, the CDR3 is TGTGCCAGCAGCTTAGATAGCCAGGGGTTTGGCACAGATACGCAGTATTTT. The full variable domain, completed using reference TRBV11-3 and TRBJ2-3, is EAGVVQSPRYKIIEKKQPVAFWCNPISGHNTLYWYLQNLGQGPELLIRYENEEAVDDSQLPKDRFSAERLKGVDSTLKIQPAELGDSAVYLCASSLDSQGFGTDTQYFGPGTRLTVL.